This T cell receptor (beta chain) appears in the sequencing data of a study of T cells in Graves' hyperthyroidism and ophthalmopathy. Whole-study results and caveats: A model of 13 V-J pairs discriminated ophthalmopathy from stable hyperthyroidism.

This clonotype was detected many times. Antigen specificity is unknown. The CDR3 totals 17 residues. V lost 7 bases to trimming and J lost 1 base, with 19 bases between them. RNA transcripts yielded amplified TCR beta CDR3 regions. A set of HTBI primers served as the primers for a first-round RT-PCR of the TCR CDR3. TCRdb analysed the multiplex PCR reads with MiXCR anew, one entry per CDR3 protein. The sample has about 400,000 distinct CDR3 sequences, 15% seen once; the top ten hold about 33%. Graves' hyperthyroidism qualified as stable when ophthalmopathy did not progress within 18 months. Investigators excluded patients with uncontrolled infection, other autoimmune disease, pregnancy or lactation. Each diagnosis drew on symptoms, thyroxine, TRAb, thyroid ultrasound and orbital computed tomography findings.

The receptor comes from a woman aged 25 to 39 with Graves' hyperthyroidism. Sequenced sample: blood. The chain links TRBV12-3 or TRBV12-4 to TRBJ2-2, with D possibly being TRBD1 or TRBD2 (6 bases each). CDR3 bases: TGTGCCAGCAAAACGCTCCCCGGGGGCGTGAACACCGGGGAGCTGTTTTTT. It is translated as CASKTLPGGVNTGELFF.